The subject of this entry is one T cell receptor (beta chain). It lacks a known antigen. No per-base quality is available; no much larger clone lies one base away. To prepare the library, the immunoSEQ multiplex PCR assay was applied. This immuneACCESS table, as held by TCRdb, lists in-frame sequences with V and J called but not all clones. Of the missing ones, under half trace to an unresolved V gene in checked studies; the others have no known cause. The sample has 40,000 to 50,000 clones on record, about 91% of them singletons. Of the sample, about 1.2% is held by the ten largest clones. V trim: 4 bases; J trim: 4 bases; unmatched bases: 3. Taken from cysteine to phenylalanine, the CDR3 has 16 residues. The read is trimmed to its CDR3 DNA, 48 bases read in frame from base 1. CDR1 and CDR2 are drawn from the germline V gene: MGHRA, YSYEKL. The record originates from a study of T cell changes during pregnancy in multiple sclerosis (dated by TCRdb to the late 2010s). Regarding the complete study: Changes in the T cell repertoire over the course of pregnancy were examined in this study in women with multiple sclerosis.

The material sequenced was CD4+ T cells from peripheral blood mononuclear cells, taken in the first trimester of pregnancy. The chain links TRBV4-1 with TRBJ2-2; 13 bases in the middle match TRBD2. The receptor comes from a female donor with multiple sclerosis, enrolled in a pregnancy study. CDR3 reads: CASSPGLAGVTGELFF. The base sequence is TGCGCCAGCAGCCCCGGACTAGCGGGAGTCACCGGGGAGCTGTTTTTT.